Below, 2 T cell receptor beta chains from the same sample are listed, as sequenced in a study of blood T cells in healthy people across ages (dated by TCRdb to about 2015). Library creation used 5' RACE. The sequencing machine was an Illumina HiSeq 2500. A second about 6 to 11 cycle PCR used a sample-barcoded 5' primer and a J-beta primer mix. In-frame beta chains were kept once TCRdb had trimmed the public reads at Q25 with fastp and called clones with MiXCR. Entries are consolidated by CDR3 protein sequence, retaining the most common genes and DNA. This sample comprises hundreds of thousands of distinct CDR3 sequences, 45% to 50% of them detected only once. The ten largest clones add up to roughly 30% of the sample. Sequenced material: blood. The receptors were gathered from a woman aged 60 to 75 in good health.

This clonotype was observed a handful of times. This chain links TRBV4-3 with TRBJ2-7; 8 nucleotides align to TRBD1. Germline CDR1 is LGHNA and CDR2 is YSLEER. The CDR3 extends over 16 amino acids. J gave up 2 bases and V 0 bases, and 6 bases lay outside the gene matches. In nucleotides, the CDR3 is TGCGCCAGCAGCCAAGAATTACGGACAGGGACCTACGAGCAGTACTTC. It translates to CASSQELRTGTYEQYF.

This clonotype was found once. This chain links TRBV5-1 with TRBJ2-7; 10 bases are shared with TRBD2. After removal of 0 bases from V and 7 bases from J, the junction contained 10 bases not matched to a gene. Germline V gene lookup returns CDR1 SGHRS and CDR2 YFSETQ. The CDR3 covers 16 residues. The CDR3 nucleotides are TGCGCCAGCAGCTTGGTCATAGGCGGGACTAGCGATGAGCAGTACTTC. Its translation: CASSLVIGGTSDEQYF.